This TCR beta chain originates from a study of blood T cell repertoires in COVID-19. TCRdb's table, derived via immunoSEQ multiplex PCR, lists solely in-frame clones and lacks some. Of about 63,000 clones in the sample, about 80% were seen once. Germline lookup yields CDR1 SGHDT and CDR2 YYEEEE. Trimming removed 3 bases from V and 8 bases from J; junction bases left unmatched: 10. This CDR3 contains 16 residues. Sequences were obtained from peripheral blood. This chain uses TRBV5-6 with TRBJ1-4, with 10 bases that match TRBD1. This receptor was obtained from a human donor in a cohort sampled during active COVID-19. In nucleotides, the CDR3 is TGTGCCAGCAGCTCATACGCCGGGACAGGGGAGGAAAAACTGTTTTTT. This sequence encodes CASSSYAGTGEEKLFF.